This entry describes one TCR beta chain. Its antigen is undetermined. A single base separates this from a much larger clone, so it may be a read error. CDR3 and TCR beta VDJ profiling relied on a genomic DNA template. A single record per CDR3 protein comes from TCRdb applying MiXCR to the reads. The table lists some 150,000 distinct CDR3 sequences, 41% of them singletons. The source of the sample is a study of CD8+CD57+ T cells in acquired aplastic anemia. The overall study: Quantities of DNA derived from sorted CD4+ and CD8+ cells averaged 3.2 ug. Healthy donor CD4+ cell samples had a mean of about 10.8 million reads. Broader study findings: Shared by patients and controls, roughly 28 CD8+ CDR3s were abundant in patients.

V lost 7 bases and J lost 5, with 21 bases in between. The CDR3 is 16 amino acids. Germline V gene data show CDR1 as SGHRS and CDR2 as YFSETQ. The sequenced sample consisted of sorted CD4+, CD8+, or CD8+CD57+ T cells (not recorded which) from PBMCs. This TCR came from a human donor in good health, serving as a control. The chain joins TRBV5-1 to TRBJ2-2; possible D gene TRBD2, 5 bases. The CDR3 reads CASRRRRELGTGELFF. DNA of the CDR3: TGCGCCAGCCGTCGTCGTAGGGAGCTTGGGACCGGGGAGCTGTTTTTT.